This T cell receptor beta chain came from a study of cytomegalovirus exposure and HLA in healthy donors. V gave up 6 bases and J gave up 7 bases; unmatched junction bases: 14. CDR1 MDHEN and CDR2 SYDVKM come from the germline V gene. The CDR3 sequence is 17 residues long. General study findings and limits: A prior analysis recorded that most TCR beta V segments were productive about 87% or about 30% of the time. A later analysis associated roughly 15,000 TCR beta sequences with HLA alleles at a 0.05 false discovery rate. With later analysis, a missense DCLRE1C variant became linked to TCR beta V- and J-gene trimming.

This clone appeared once. What it binds is not known. PCR was performed using 60 Vbeta and 13 Jbeta primers. The repertoire was sequenced with immunoSEQ multiplex PCR; TCRdb's copy has only in-frame clones and lacks some. The sample lists some 120,000 clones; 75% to 90% were seen once. Sequenced sample: PBMCs. The chain couples TRBV28 to TRBJ2-2, with 10 bases lining up with TRBD1. The source is a man aged 50-59 years in good health and CMV-seronegative. CDR3 protein: CASSKRIGTGDHGELFF. CDR3 sequence (DNA): TGTGCCAGCAGCAAGCGAATCGGGACAGGGGATCACGGGGAGCTGTTTTTT.